This T cell receptor (beta chain) originates from a study of response to subunit inactivated influenza vaccine. TCRdb ran MiXCR on the RT-PCR reads and lists one entry per CDR3 protein. The table has some 800,000 distinct CDR3 sequences, about 20% seen once. From germline, CDR1 is LGHDT and CDR2 YNNKEL (reference sequence). The CDR3 extends over 19 amino acids. Trimming at V came to 4 bases and at J to 1 base, leaving 13 bases not matched to a gene. The chain joins TRBV3-1 to TRBJ2-6; 7 bases are shared with TRBD1. The receptor comes from a man in his fifties who received an inactivated influenza vaccine. Sequencing was performed on PBMCs from blood, taken around 5 days after vaccination. CDR3 in DNA: TGTGCCAGCAGCCCCCGGACAGGAGCCCAAGCATCTGGGGCCAACGTCCTGACTTTC. It specifies CASSPRTGAQASGANVLTF.